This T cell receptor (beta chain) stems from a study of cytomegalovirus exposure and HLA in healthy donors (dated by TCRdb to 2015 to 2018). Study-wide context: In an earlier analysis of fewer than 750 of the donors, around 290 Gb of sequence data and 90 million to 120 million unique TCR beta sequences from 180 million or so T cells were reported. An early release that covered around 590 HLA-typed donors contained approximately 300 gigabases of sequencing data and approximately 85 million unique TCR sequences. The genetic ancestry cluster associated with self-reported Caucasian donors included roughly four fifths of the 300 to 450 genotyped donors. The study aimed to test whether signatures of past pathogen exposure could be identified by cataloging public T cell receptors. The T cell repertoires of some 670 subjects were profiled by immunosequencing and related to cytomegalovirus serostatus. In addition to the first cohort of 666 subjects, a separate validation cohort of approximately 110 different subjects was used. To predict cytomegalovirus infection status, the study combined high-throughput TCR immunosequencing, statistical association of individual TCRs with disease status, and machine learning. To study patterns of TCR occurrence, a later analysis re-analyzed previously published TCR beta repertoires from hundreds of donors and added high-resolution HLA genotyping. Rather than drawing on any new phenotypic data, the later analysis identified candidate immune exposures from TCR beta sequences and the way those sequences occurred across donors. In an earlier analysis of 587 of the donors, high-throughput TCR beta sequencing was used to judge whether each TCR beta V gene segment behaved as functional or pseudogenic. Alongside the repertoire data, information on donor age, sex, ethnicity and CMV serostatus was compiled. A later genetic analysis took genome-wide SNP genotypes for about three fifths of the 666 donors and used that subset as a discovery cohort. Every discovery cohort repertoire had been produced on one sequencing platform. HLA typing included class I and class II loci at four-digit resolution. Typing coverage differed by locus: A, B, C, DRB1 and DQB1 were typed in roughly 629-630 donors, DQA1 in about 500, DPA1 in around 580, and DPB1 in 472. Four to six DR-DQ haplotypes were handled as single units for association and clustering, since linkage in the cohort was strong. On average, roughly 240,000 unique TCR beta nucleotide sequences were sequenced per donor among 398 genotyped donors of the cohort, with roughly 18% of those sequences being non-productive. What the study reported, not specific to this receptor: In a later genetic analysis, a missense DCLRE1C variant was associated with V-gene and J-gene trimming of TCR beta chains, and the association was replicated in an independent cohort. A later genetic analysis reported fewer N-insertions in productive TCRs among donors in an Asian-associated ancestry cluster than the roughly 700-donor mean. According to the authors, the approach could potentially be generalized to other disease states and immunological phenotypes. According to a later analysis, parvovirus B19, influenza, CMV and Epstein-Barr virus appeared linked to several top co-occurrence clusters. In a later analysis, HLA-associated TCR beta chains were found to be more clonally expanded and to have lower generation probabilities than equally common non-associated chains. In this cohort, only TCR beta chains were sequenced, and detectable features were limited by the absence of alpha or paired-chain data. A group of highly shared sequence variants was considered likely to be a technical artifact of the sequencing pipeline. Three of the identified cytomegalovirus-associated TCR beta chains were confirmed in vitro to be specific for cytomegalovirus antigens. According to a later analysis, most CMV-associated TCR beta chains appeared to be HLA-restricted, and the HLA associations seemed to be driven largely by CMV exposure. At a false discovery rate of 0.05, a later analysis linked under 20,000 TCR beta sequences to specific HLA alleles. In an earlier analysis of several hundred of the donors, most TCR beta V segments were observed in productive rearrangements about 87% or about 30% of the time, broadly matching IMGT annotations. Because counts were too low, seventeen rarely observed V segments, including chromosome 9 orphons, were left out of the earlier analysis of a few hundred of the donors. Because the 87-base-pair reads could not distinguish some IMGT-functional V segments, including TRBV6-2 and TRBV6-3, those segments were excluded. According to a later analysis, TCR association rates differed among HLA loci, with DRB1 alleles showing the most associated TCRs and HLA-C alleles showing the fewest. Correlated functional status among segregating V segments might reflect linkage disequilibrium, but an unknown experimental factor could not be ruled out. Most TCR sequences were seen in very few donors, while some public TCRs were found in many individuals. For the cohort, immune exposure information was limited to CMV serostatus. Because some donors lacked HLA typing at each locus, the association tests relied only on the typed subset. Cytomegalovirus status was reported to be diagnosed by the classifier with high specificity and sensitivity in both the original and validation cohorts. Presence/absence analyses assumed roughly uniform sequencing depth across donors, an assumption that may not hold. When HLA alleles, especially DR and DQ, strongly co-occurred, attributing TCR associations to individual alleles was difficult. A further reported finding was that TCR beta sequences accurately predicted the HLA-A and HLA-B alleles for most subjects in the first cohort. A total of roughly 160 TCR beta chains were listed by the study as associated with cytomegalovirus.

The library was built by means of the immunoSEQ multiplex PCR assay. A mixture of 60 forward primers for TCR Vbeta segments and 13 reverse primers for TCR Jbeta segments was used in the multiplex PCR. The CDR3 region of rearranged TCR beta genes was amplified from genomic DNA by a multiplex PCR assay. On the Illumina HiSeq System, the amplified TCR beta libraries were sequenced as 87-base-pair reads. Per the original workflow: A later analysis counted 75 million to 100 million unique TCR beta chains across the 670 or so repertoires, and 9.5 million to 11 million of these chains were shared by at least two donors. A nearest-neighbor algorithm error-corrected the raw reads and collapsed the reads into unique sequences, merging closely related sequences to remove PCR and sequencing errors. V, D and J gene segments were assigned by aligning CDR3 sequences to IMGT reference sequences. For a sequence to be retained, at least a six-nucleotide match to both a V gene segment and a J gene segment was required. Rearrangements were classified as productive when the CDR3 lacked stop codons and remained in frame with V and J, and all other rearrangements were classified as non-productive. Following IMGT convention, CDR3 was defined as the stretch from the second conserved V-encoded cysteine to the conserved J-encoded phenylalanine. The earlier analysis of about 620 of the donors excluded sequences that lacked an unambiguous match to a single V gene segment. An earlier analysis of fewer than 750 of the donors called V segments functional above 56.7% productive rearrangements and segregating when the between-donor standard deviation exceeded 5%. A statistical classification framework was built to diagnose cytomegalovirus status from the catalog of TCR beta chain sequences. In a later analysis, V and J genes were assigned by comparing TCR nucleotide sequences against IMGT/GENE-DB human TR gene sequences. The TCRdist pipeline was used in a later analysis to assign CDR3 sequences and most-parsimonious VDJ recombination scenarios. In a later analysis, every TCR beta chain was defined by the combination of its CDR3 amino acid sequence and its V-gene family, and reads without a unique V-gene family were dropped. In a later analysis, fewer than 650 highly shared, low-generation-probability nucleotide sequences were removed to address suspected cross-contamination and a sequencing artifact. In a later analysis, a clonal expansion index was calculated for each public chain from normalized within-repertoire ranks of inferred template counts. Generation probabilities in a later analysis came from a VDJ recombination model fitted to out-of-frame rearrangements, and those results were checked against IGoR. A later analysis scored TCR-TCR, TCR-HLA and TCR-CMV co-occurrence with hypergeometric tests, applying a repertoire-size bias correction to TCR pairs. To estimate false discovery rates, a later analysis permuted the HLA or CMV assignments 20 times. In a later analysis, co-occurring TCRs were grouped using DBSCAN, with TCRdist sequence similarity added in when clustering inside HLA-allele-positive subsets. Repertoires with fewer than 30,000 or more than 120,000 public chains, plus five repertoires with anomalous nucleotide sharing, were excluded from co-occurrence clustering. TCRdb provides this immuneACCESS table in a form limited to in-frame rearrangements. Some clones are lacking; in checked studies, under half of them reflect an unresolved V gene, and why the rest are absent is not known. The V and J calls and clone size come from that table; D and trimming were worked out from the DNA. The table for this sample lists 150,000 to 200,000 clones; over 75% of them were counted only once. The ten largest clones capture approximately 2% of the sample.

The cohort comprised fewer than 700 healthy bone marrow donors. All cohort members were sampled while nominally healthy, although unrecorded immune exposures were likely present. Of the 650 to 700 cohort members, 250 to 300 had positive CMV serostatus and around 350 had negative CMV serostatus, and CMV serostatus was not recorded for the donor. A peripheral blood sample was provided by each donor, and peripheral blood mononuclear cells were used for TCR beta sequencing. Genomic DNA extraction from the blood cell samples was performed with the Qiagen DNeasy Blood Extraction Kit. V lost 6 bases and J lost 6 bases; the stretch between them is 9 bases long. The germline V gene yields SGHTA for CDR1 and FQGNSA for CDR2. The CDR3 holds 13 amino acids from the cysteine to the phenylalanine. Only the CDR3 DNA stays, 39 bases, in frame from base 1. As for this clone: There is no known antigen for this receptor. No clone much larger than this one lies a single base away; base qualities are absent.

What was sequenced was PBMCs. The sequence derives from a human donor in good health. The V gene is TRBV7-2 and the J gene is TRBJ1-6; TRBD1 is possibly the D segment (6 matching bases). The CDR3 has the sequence CASRDSFNSPLHF. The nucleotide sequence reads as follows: TGTGCCAGCAGGGACAGCTTTAATTCACCCCTCCACTTT.